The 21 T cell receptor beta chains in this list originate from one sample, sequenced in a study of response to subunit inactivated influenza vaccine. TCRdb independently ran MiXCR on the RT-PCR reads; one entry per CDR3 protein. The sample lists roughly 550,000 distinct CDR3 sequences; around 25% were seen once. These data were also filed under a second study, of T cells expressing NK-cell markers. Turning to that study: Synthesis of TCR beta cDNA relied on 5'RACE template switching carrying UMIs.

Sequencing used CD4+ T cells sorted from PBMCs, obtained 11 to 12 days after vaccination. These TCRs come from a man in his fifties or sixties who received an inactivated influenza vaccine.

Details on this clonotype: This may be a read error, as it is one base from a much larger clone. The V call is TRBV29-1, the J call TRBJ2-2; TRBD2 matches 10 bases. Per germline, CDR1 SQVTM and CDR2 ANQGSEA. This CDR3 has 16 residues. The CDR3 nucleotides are TGCAGCGCGCGATCCCCTAGCGGGAGCGGCACCGGGGAGCTGCTTTTT. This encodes CSARSPSGSGTGELLF.

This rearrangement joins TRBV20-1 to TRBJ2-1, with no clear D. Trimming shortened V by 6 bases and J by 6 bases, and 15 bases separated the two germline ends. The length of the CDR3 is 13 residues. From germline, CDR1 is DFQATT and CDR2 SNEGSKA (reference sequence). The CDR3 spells CSAQLDTGNEQFF. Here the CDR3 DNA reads TGCAGTGCCCAGCTTGATACGGGCAATGAGCAGTTCTTC.

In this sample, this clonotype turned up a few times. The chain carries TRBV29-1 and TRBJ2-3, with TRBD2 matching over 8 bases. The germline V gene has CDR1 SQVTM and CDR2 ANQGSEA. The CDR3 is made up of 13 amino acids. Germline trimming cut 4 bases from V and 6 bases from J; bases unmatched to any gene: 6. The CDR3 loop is CSVAGGRWDTQYF. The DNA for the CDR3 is TGCAGCGTTGCGGGAGGGAGGTGGGATACGCAGTATTTT.

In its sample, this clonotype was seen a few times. CDR3 nucleotides: TGTGCCACCAGCCTCCTGAACACTGAAGCTTTCTTT. Amino acids: CATSLLNTEAFF. The chain recombines TRBV15 with TRBJ1-1, with no clear D. CDR3 length: 12 amino acids. V gave up 5 bases and J gave up 0 bases, with 4 bases separating them. Germline CDR1 LNHNV, CDR2 YYDKDF (reference sequence).

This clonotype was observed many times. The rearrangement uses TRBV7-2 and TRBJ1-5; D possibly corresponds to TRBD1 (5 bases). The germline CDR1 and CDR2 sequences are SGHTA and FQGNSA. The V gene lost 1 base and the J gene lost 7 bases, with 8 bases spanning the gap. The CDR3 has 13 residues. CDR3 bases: TGTGCCAGCAGCTTAGGGCCAGGGCAGCCCCAGCATTTT. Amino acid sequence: CASSLGPGQPQHF.

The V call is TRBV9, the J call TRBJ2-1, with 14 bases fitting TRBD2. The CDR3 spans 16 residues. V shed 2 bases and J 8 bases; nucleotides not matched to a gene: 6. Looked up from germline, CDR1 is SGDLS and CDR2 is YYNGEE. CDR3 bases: TGTGCCAGCAGCGTCGACGGGACTAGCGGGAGAGATGAGCAGTTCTTC. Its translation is CASSVDGTSGRDEQFF.

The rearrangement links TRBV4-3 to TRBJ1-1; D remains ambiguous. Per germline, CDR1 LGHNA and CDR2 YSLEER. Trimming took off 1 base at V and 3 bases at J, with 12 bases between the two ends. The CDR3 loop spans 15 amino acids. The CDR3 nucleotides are TGCGCCAGCAGCCAAGCAGTAGTTGGGGACACTGAAGCTTTCTTT. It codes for CASSQAVVGDTEAFF.

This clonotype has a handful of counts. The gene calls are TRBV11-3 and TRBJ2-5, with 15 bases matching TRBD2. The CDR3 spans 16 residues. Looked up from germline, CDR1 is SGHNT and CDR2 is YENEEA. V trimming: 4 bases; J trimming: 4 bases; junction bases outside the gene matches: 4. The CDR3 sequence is CASSSRTSGRVETQYF. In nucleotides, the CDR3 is TGTGCCAGCAGCTCCCGGACTAGCGGGAGGGTAGAGACCCAGTACTTC.

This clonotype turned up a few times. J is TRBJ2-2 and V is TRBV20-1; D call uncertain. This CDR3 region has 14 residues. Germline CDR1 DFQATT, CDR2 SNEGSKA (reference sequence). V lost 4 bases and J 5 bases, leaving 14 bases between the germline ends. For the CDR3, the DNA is TGCAGTGCTAATAGAGTCGTCGGGACCGGGGAGCTGTTTTTT. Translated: CSANRVVGTGELFF.

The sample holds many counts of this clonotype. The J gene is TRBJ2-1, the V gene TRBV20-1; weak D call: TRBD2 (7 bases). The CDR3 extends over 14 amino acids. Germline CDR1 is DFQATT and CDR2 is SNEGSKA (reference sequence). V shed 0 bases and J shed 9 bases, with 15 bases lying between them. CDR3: CSARERGGPGEQFF. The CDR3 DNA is TGCAGTGCTAGAGAGAGGGGGGGGCCTGGTGAGCAGTTCTTC.

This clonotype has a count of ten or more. CDR3 loop: CASSPRVATNEKLFF. The DNA of the CDR3 is TGTGCCAGCAGCCCCAGGGTAGCAACTAATGAAAAACTGTTTTTT. The chain carries TRBV7-9 and TRBJ1-4, with a possible D match to TRBD1 (5 bases). The germline V gene has CDR1 SEHNR and CDR2 FQNEAQ (reference sequence). The CDR3 totals 15 residues. The V end was cut by 5 bases, the J end by 0 bases, with 10 bases between.

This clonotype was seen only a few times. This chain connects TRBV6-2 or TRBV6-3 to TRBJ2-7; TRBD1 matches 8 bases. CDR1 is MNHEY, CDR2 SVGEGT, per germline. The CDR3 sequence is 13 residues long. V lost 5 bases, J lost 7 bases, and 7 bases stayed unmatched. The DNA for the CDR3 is TGTGCCAGCAGTAAGGACAGGGAGAGGGAGCAGTACTTC. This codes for CASSKDREREQYF.

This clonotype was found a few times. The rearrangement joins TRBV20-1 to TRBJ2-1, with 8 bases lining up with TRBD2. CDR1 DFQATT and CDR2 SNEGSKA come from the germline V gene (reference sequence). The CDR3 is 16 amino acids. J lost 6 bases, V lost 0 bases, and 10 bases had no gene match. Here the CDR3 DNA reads TGCAGTGCTAGAGAGGGCGGGGGGTCTCACCGCAATGAGCAGTTCTTC. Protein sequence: CSAREGGGSHRNEQFF.

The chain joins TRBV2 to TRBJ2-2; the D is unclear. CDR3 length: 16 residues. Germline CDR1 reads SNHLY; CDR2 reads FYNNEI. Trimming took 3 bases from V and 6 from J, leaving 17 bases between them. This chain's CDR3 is CASSDWVPRKSGELFF. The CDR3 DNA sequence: TGTGCCAGCAGTGATTGGGTTCCCCGGAAGTCCGGGGAGCTGTTTTTT.

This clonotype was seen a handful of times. Here the CDR3 reads CASSPGPVTDGYTF. As DNA, the CDR3 is TGTGCCAGCAGCCCAGGGCCCGTTACGGATGGCTACACCTTC. This chain links TRBV7-2 with TRBJ1-2, with D perhaps TRBD1 (5 bases). Germline V gene sequence: CDR1 SGHTA, CDR2 FQGNSA. The CDR3 contains 14 residues. Trimming cost V 5 bases and J 6 bases, with 16 bases left between them.

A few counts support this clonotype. The CDR3 nucleotides are TGTGCCAGCAGTCAATGGGGACTTAGCACAGATACGCAGTATTTT. It is translated as CASSQWGLSTDTQYF. The chain joins TRBV27 to TRBJ2-3; D might be TRBD2 (6 bases). V was pared by 5 bases and J by 0 bases, with 12 bases between. Per germline, CDR1 MNHEY and CDR2 SMNVEV (reference sequence). The CDR3 length is 15 residues.

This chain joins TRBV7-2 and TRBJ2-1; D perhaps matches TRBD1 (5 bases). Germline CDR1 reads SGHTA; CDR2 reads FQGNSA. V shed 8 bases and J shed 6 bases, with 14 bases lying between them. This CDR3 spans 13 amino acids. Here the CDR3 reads CASHPRGGNEQFF. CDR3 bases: TGTGCCAGCCATCCTAGGGGCGGCAATGAGCAGTTCTTC.

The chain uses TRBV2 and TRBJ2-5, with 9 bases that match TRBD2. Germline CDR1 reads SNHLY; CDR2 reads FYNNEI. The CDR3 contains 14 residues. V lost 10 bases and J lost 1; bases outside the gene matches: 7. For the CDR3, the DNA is TGTGCCACCTCAGCGGGAGGCCTCCAAGAGACCCAGTACTTC. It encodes CATSAGGLQETQYF.

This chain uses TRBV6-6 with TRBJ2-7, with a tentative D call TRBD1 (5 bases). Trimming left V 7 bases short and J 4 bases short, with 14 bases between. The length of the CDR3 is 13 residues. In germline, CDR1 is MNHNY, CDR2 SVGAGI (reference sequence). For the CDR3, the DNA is TGTGCCAGCACCAAGACAGAGCTTTACGAGCAGTACTTC. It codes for CASTKTELYEQYF.

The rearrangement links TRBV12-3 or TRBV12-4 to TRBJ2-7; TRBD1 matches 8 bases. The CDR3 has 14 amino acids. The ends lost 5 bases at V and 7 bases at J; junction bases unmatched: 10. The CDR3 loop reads CASSPEAGGGEQYF. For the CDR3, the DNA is TGTGCCAGCAGTCCCGAGGCAGGGGGCGGTGAGCAGTACTTC.

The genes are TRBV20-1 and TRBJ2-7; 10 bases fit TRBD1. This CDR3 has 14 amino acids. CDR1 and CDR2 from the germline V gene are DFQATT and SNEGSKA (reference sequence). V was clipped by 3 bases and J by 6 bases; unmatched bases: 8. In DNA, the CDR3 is TGCAGTGCTAGTCCCGGGACAGGGGTGCCCGAGCAGTACTTC. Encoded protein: CSASPGTGVPEQYF.